The rows below give T cell receptor beta chains drawn from one sample of a study of T cells expressing NK-cell markers. TCRdb re-called the 5' RACE reads; every CDR3 protein appears as one record, without DNA. The sample has about 380,000 distinct CDR3 sequences, and its top ten clones hold roughly 5.5%. Material: blood T cells: a sorted CD56 or NKG2C T cell subset, CD4+ or CD8+ T cells, or bulk PBMC T cells (not recorded which). The receptors stem from a man aged 18-69 years in good health. CDR3s include the opening cysteine and the closing phenylalanine or tryptophan.

CDR3: CASSDGGTSHIGQFF
length: 15
V: TRBV6-1
J: TRBJ2-1

CDR3: CASSQQGATNEKLFF
length: 15
V: TRBV23-1
J: TRBJ1-4

CDR3: CASKVSPTGVLFF
length: 13
V: TRBV5-5
J: TRBJ2-2

CDR3: CASHAGETQYF
length: 11
V: TRBV7-9
J: TRBJ2-5

CDR3: CASSLVEGERVF
length: 12
V: TRBV5-4
J: TRBJ2-1

CDR3: CAGGRSGANVLTF
length: 13
V: TRBV2
J: TRBJ2-6

CDR3: CASSFYGETYEQYF
length: 14
V: TRBV6-5
J: TRBJ2-7

CDR3: CASSPDQIRYEQYF
length: 14
V: TRBV12-3/TRBV12-4
J: TRBJ2-7

CDR3: CASTLAGSSYEQYF
length: 14
V: TRBV14
J: TRBJ2-7

CDR3: CASRTPGNLDSPLHF
length: 15
V: TRBV6-1
J: TRBJ1-6

CDR3: CASSPSPGTYNEQFF
length: 15
V: TRBV7-3
J: TRBJ2-1

CDR3: CASRLTGQPSYEQYF
length: 15
V: TRBV27
J: TRBJ2-7

CDR3: CASSQVISGTGDSDTQYF
length: 18
V: TRBV4-1
J: TRBJ2-3

CDR3: CASSPRGAAPQYF
length: 13
V: TRBV14
J: TRBJ2-5

CDR3: CASSFRGTSHPEQYF
length: 15
V: TRBV12-3/TRBV12-4
J: TRBJ2-7

CDR3: CSARWKGIKNTEAFF
length: 15
V: TRBV20-1
J: TRBJ1-1

CDR3: CSAFRDFSSYEQYF
length: 14
V: TRBV20-1
J: TRBJ2-7

CDR3: CASSQGRLAKFNEQFF
length: 16
V: TRBV4-1
J: TRBJ2-1

CDR3: CSAALGPGQGARSNQPQHF
length: 19
V: TRBV20-1
J: TRBJ1-5

CDR3: CASSQQPGLSDNEQFF
length: 16
V: TRBV4-2
J: TRBJ2-1

CDR3: CASSTYRQGAYEQYF
length: 15
V: TRBV7-2
J: TRBJ2-7

CDR3: CASSPFPRGAPGYEQYF
length: 17
V: TRBV7-9
J: TRBJ2-7

CDR3: CASSLAGIDLGYEQYF
length: 16
V: TRBV5-1
J: TRBJ2-7

CDR3: CASSFERGASNQPQHF
length: 16
V: TRBV5-5
J: TRBJ1-5

CDR3: CASSLTRNNEQFF
length: 13
V: TRBV5-1
J: TRBJ2-1

CDR3: CSVVGQGVHEQFF
length: 13
V: TRBV20-1
J: TRBJ2-1

CDR3: CATSGGGIPPYEQYF
length: 15
V: TRBV24-1
J: TRBJ2-7

CDR3: CASSESSTANYGYTF
length: 15
V: TRBV10-2
J: TRBJ1-2

CDR3: CASSLGTSREAFF
length: 13
V: TRBV7-8
J: TRBJ1-1

CDR3: CASSRGTTGNQPQHF
length: 15
V: TRBV4-1
J: TRBJ1-5

CDR3: CASSFFGQGRSYEQYF
length: 16
V: TRBV28
J: TRBJ2-7

CDR3: CASSSEVGTANQPQHF
length: 16
V: TRBV5-8
J: TRBJ1-5

CDR3: CASSGQTGETQYF
length: 13
V: TRBV2
J: TRBJ2-5

CDR3: CASSKRPGDTEAFF
length: 14
V: TRBV7-7
J: TRBJ1-1

CDR3: CASSLGQGSEKLFF
length: 14
V: TRBV6-1
J: TRBJ1-4

CDR3: CASSEDGQGMTVAFF
length: 15
V: TRBV5-1
J: TRBJ1-1

CDR3: CASTRSEERPNEQFF
length: 15
V: TRBV3-1
J: TRBJ2-1

CDR3: CASRLREGPYGYTF
length: 14
V: TRBV7-8
J: TRBJ1-2

CDR3: CASSLVGTAITRGGQFF
length: 17
V: TRBV12-3/TRBV12-4
J: TRBJ2-1

CDR3: CASSPAGTSSYEQYF
length: 15
V: TRBV16
J: TRBJ2-7

CDR3: CASSIRGQEQFF
length: 12
V: TRBV6-6
J: TRBJ2-1

CDR3: CASWGTGGDTYYGYTF
length: 16
V: TRBV28
J: TRBJ1-2

CDR3: CASSQWDYGYTF
length: 12
V: TRBV11-2
J: TRBJ1-2

CDR3: CASSDRLAGMDTQYF
length: 15
V: TRBV3-1
J: TRBJ2-3

CDR3: CASTQVPTGTHEQYF
length: 15
V: TRBV6-1
J: TRBJ2-7

CDR3: CASSLRRRGTDTQYF
length: 15
V: TRBV5-4
J: TRBJ2-3

CDR3: CSVSTTGTDTQYF
length: 13
V: TRBV29-1
J: TRBJ2-3

CDR3: CASSRGEGREQYF
length: 13
V: TRBV7-9
J: TRBJ2-7

CDR3: CASSSGQTRPGETQYF
length: 16
V: TRBV9
J: TRBJ2-5

CDR3: CASRLRVTGELFF
length: 13
V: TRBV6-2/TRBV6-3
J: TRBJ2-2